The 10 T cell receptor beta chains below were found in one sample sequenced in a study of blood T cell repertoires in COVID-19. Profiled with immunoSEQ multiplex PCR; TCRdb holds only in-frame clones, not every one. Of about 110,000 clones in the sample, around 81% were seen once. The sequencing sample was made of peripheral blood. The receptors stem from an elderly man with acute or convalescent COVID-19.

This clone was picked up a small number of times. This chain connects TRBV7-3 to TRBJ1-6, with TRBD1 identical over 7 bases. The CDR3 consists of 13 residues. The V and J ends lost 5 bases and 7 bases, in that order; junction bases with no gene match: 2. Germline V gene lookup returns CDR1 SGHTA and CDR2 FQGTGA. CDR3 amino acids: CASSTGDNSPLHF. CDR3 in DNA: TGTGCCAGCAGCACAGGGGACAATTCACCCCTCCACTTT. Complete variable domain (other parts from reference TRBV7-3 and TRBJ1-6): GAGVSQTPSNKVTEKGKYVELRCDPISGHTALYWYRQSLGQGPEFLIYFQGTGAADDSGLPNDRFFAVRPEGSVSTLKIQRTERGDSAVYLCASSTGDNSPLHFGNGTRLTVT.

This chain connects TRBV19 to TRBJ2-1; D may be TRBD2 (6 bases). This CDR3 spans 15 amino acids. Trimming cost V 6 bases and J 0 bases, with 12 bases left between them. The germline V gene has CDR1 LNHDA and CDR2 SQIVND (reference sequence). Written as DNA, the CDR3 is TGTGCCAGTAGGAAGACTAGGAGCTCCTACAATGAGCAGTTCTTC. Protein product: CASRKTRSSYNEQFF.

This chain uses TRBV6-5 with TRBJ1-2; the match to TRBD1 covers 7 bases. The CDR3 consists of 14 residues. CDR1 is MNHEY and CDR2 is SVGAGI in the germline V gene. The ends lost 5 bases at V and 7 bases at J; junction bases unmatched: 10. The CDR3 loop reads CASSTPGQPIGYTF. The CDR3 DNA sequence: TGTGCCAGCAGTACACCGGGACAGCCGATTGGCTACACCTTC.

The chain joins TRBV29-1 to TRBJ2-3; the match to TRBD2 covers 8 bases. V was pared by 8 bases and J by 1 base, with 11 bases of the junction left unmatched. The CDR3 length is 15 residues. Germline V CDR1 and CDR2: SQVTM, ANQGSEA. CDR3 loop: CSSLGGGTRTDTQYF. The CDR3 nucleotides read TGCAGCTCACTCGGGGGGGGCACGCGCACAGATACGCAGTATTTT.

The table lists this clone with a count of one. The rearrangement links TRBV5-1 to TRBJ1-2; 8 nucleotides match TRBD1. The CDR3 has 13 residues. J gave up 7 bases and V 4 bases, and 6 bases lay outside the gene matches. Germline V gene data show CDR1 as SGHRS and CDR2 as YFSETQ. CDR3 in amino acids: CASSVGQGSGYTF. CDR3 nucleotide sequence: TGCGCCAGCAGCGTCGGACAGGGAAGTGGCTACACCTTC.

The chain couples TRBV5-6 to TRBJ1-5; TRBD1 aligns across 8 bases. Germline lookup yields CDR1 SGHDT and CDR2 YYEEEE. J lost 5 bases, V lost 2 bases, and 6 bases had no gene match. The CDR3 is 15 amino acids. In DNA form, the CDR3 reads TGTGCCAGCAGCTTTGCGGACAGGGAGGATCAGCCCCAGCATTTT. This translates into CASSFADREDQPQHF.

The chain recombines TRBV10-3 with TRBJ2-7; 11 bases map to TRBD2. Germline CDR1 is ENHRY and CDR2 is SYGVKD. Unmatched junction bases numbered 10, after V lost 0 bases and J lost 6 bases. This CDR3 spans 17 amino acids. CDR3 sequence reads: CAISESSGRAGAGEQYF. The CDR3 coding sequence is TGTGCCATCAGTGAGTCTAGCGGGAGGGCCGGAGCGGGCGAGCAGTACTTC.

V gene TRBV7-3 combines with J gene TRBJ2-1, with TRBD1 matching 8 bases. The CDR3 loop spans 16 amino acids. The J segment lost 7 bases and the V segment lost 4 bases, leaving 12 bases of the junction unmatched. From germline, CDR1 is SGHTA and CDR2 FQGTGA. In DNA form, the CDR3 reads TGTGCCAGCAGCTCCCCCGGGCAGGGGGCTCGGAATGAGCAGTTCTTC. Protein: CASSSPGQGARNEQFF.

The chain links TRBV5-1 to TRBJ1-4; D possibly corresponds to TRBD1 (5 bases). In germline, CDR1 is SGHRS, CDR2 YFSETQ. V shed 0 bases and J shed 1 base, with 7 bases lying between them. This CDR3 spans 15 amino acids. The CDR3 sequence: CASSLAQGTNEKLFF. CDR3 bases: TGCGCCAGCAGCTTGGCCCAGGGAACTAATGAAAAACTGTTTTTT.

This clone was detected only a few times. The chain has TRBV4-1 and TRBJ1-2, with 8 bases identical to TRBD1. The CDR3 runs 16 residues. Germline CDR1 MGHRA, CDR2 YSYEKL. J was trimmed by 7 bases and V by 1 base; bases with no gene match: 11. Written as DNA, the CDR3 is TGCGCCAGCAGCCAAGTTAATTTCCAGGGGGCCGGTGGCTACACCTTC. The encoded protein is CASSQVNFQGAGGYTF.